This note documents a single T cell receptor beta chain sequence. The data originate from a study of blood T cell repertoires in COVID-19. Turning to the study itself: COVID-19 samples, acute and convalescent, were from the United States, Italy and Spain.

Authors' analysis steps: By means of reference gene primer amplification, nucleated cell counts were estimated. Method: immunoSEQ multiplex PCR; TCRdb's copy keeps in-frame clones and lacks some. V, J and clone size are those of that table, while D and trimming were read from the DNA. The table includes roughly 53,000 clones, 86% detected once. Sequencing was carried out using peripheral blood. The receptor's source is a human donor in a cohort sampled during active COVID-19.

CDR3: CATSEGTGYTDTQYF. DNA of the CDR3: TGTGCCACCAGTGAGGGGACAGGGTACACAGATACGCAGTATTTT. This chain links TRBV24-1 with TRBJ2-3; TRBD1 matches 9 bases. V dropped 4 bases and J dropped 2; count of bases not matched to a gene: 3. Germline CDR1 and CDR2: KGHDR and SFDVKD. CDR3 size: 15 residues.